The clone carrying this T cell receptor (beta chain) showed up just once. Its antigen is still unknown. This sample stems from a study of cytomegalovirus exposure and HLA in healthy donors. This CDR3 contains 14 residues. From germline, CDR1 is SGHDT and CDR2 YYEEEE. V gave up 5 bases and J gave up 4 bases; unmatched junction bases: 8. Study-wide findings and caveats: Across donors, most TCRs were seen rarely, yet some public ones were widespread. Investigators reported about 160 TCR beta chains as tied to cytomegalovirus. Reportedly, fewer N-insertions than the approximately 700-donor mean appeared in an Asian-associated ancestry cluster in a later analysis.

The PCR employed 60 Vbeta primers together with 13 Jbeta primers. Original methodology: Later work found 65 million to 100 million unique TCR beta chains, with 9.5 million to 12 million shared. Clones were read by immunoSEQ multiplex PCR, and TCRdb kept only the in-frame ones, dropping some. The D gene and trimming were derived from the DNA, and the V and J assignments and clone size from that table. This sample has 100,000 to 150,000 clones, with 82% found just once. The TCR comes from a woman aged 18 to 35 in good health and CMV-seronegative. The sequenced material came from PBMCs. This chain uses TRBV5-6 with TRBJ1-2; 7 bases agree with TRBD1. The CDR3 nucleotides are TGTGCCAGCAGTGAACCGGGACAGCTCTATGGCTACACCTTC. Amino acids: CASSEPGQLYGYTF. Full variable domain (rest looked up from reference TRBV5-6 and TRBJ1-2): DAGVTQSPTHLIKTRGQQVTLRCSPKSGHDTVSWYQQALGQGPQFIFQYYEEEERQRGNFPDRFSGHQFPNYSSELNVNALLLGDSALYLCASSEPGQLYGYTFGSGTRLTVV.